The 21 T cell receptor beta chains below come from one sample, sequenced in a study of blood T cell repertoires in COVID-19. The repertoire was sequenced with immunoSEQ multiplex PCR; TCRdb's copy has only in-frame clones and lacks some. There are tens of thousands of clones in the sample; roughly 91% occur only once, and around 9% lies in the top ten. The material sequenced was peripheral blood. Source of these receptors: a human donor in a cohort sampled during active COVID-19.

The rearrangement joins TRBV6-5 to TRBJ1-1; D unclear. This CDR3 region has 11 residues. The V end was cut by 6 bases, the J end by 7 bases, with 9 bases between. Germline V gene sequence: CDR1 MNHEY, CDR2 SVGAGI. In DNA form, the CDR3 reads TGTGCCAGCAGGGAGGTCGGTGAAGCTTTCTTT. This codes for CASREVGEAFF.

This chain links TRBV5-4 with TRBJ2-3, with D perhaps TRBD1 (5 bases). Looked up from germline, CDR1 is SGHNT and CDR2 is YYREEE (reference sequence). V shed 4 bases and J shed 2 bases, with 11 bases lying between them. The CDR3 has 14 amino acids. The CDR3 DNA reads as TGTGCCAGCAGCCTTGGACAATACACAGATACGCAGTATTTT. Residues: CASSLGQYTDTQYF.

The chain couples TRBV18 to TRBJ2-2, with 9 bases matching TRBD2. With 5 bases clipped from V and 0 bases from J, the junction kept 10 bases outside the gene matches. Germline-derived CDR1 and CDR2 are KGHSH and LQKENI. CDR3 size: 18 residues. The DNA for the CDR3 is TGTGCCAGCTCATCATCATTCGCGGGGGGGCCGAACACCGGGGAGCTGTTTTTT. As protein: CASSSSFAGGPNTGELFF.

The gene calls are TRBV5-1 and TRBJ2-5; weak D call: TRBD2 (6 bases). CDR3 length: 15 residues. Per the germline V gene, CDR1 is SGHRS and CDR2 is YFSETQ. Trimming shortened V by 4 bases and J by 2 bases, and 15 bases separated the two germline ends. The CDR3 DNA sequence: TGCGCCAGCAGCACGGGGACTGACCCGCAAGAGACCCAGTACTTC. Translating it yields CASSTGTDPQETQYF.

The J gene is TRBJ2-7, the V gene TRBV7-2, with TRBD2 matching over 12 bases. The ends lost 3 bases at V and 4 bases at J; junction bases unmatched: 4. This CDR3 region has 15 residues. CDR1 and CDR2 (germline): SGHTA, FQGNSA. CDR3 sequence reads: CASSFRLAGVYEQYF. In nucleotides, the CDR3 is TGTGCCAGCAGCTTCAGACTAGCGGGGGTGTACGAGCAGTACTTC.

The chain recombines TRBV29-1 with TRBJ2-3; 10 nucleotides match TRBD1. Per the germline V gene, CDR1 is SQVTM and CDR2 is ANQGSEA. The trim removed 5 bases at V and 3 bases at J, leaving 11 bases unmatched. There are 16 residues in the CDR3. CDR3 amino acids: CSVRSSWDRGTDTQYF. The CDR3 DNA reads as TGCAGCGTTCGCTCTTCGTGGGACAGGGGTACAGATACGCAGTATTTT.

The genes are TRBV5-8 and TRBJ2-1; TRBD2 matches at 7 bases. The V gene's germline CDR1 is SGHTS and CDR2 YDEGEE. The CDR3 contains 14 residues. V lost 2 bases and J lost 7; bases outside the gene matches: 6. The CDR3, as DNA: TGTGCCAGCAGCTTCTCCGCGGGAGCGAATGAGCAGTTCTTC. This translates into CASSFSAGANEQFF.

The J gene is TRBJ1-2, the V gene TRBV19; D is unclear. CDR1 and CDR2 from the germline V gene are LNHDA and SQIVND (reference sequence). This CDR3 is built from 13 residues. Trimming took off 5 bases at V and 0 bases at J, with 7 bases between the two ends. CDR3 loop: CASSGGSNYGYTF. Written as DNA, the CDR3 is TGTGCCAGTAGTGGCGGGTCTAACTATGGCTACACCTTC.

This chain uses TRBV18 with TRBJ2-7; no clear D gene. The CDR3 consists of 14 residues. V gave up 2 bases and J gave up 1 base, with 9 bases separating them. Germline V gene lookup returns CDR1 KGHSH and CDR2 LQKENI. CDR3 nucleotide sequence: TGTGCCAGCTCACCAAGTTGGCAGTCCTACGAGCAGTACTTC. It is translated as CASSPSWQSYEQYF.

This chain connects TRBV7-3 to TRBJ1-1; the D gene is possibly TRBD1 (6 bases). This CDR3 region has 13 residues. V gave up 3 bases and J gave up 5 bases, with 10 bases separating them. Germline values: CDR1 SGHTA, CDR2 FQGTGA. CDR3 nucleotides: TGTGCCAGCAGCTTGACAGGAAGGACTGAAGCTTTCTTT. It encodes CASSLTGRTEAFF.

This chain uses TRBV30 with TRBJ1-1, with D possibly matching TRBD1 (5 bases). Looked up from germline, CDR1 is GTSNPN and CDR2 is SVGIG (reference sequence). The CDR3 consists of 13 residues. Deletions cut 4 bases from V and 4 bases from J, with 13 bases between. CDR3 sequence: CAWKGRVTTEAFF. CDR3 sequence (DNA): TGTGCCTGGAAAGGCAGGGTCACCACTGAAGCTTTCTTT.

This chain connects TRBV11-2 to TRBJ2-2; TRBD2 aligns across 8 bases. The CDR3 runs to 16 residues. CDR1 and CDR2 from the germline V gene are SGHAT and FQNNGV. The J segment lost 2 bases and the V segment lost 7 bases, leaving 9 bases of the junction unmatched. CDR3: CASTLTSGTNTGELFF. The DNA of the CDR3 is TGTGCCAGCACCCTTACTAGCGGAACCAACACCGGGGAGCTGTTTTTT.

The chain links TRBV4-1 to TRBJ1-1; possibly TRBD1 for D (6 bases). CDR1 is MGHRA and CDR2 is YSYEKL in the germline V gene. This CDR3 contains 17 residues. V dropped 7 bases and J dropped 1 base, with 22 bases sitting between them. This CDR3 is CASKPTSARGPNTEAFF. The CDR3 DNA follows: TGCGCCAGCAAGCCAACCTCCGCCAGGGGACCGAACACTGAAGCTTTCTTT.

CDR3 bases: TGCGCCAGCAGTCAAACCCGGGACAGGATAAATCAGCCCCAGCATTTT. Its translation: CASSQTRDRINQPQHF. V and J are TRBV23-1 and TRBJ1-5; 8 nucleotides align to TRBD1. TRBV23-1 is reported as an ORF; its role is uncertain. J gave up 4 bases and V 2 bases, and 7 bases lay outside the gene matches. The CDR3 has 16 amino acids.

CDR3 in amino acids: CASSAGTGLNSPLHF. The DNA of the CDR3 is TGTGCCAGCAGCGCAGGGACAGGGCTGAATTCACCCCTCCACTTT. V usage is TRBV7-9 and J usage is TRBJ1-6, with 9 bases that match TRBD1. Germline-derived CDR1 and CDR2 are SEHNR and FQNEAQ (reference sequence). The ends lost 5 bases at V and 7 bases at J; junction bases unmatched: 6. This CDR3 comprises 15 residues.

V gene TRBV11-2 combines with J gene TRBJ2-7; 9 bases align to TRBD1. V gave up 5 bases and J gave up 2 bases; unmatched junction bases: 7. Germline CDR1 reads SGHAT; CDR2 reads FQNNGV. The CDR3 has 15 amino acids. This CDR3 reads CASSRTQGAAYEQYF. Here the CDR3 DNA reads TGTGCCAGCAGCCGAACACAGGGGGCGGCCTACGAGCAGTACTTC.

V is TRBV28 and J is TRBJ1-5, with D hard to call. V was trimmed by 3 bases and J by 2 bases, leaving 11 bases between them. The CDR3 runs 15 residues. CDR1 and CDR2 (germline): MDHEN, SYDVKM. The CDR3 region is CASSFGFEGNQPQHF. The DNA of the CDR3 is TGTGCCAGCAGTTTCGGATTCGAGGGCAATCAGCCCCAGCATTTT.

This rearrangement joins TRBV13 to TRBJ2-7, with 8 bases matching TRBD2. V was pared by 5 bases and J by 2 bases, with 5 bases of the junction left unmatched. The germline gives CDR1 PRHDT, CDR2 FYEKMQ (reference sequence). There are 14 residues in the CDR3. The CDR3, as DNA: TGTGCCAGCAGCCGGGGACTAGAGACCTACGAGCAGTACTTC. This encodes CASSRGLETYEQYF.

CDR3 in DNA: TGCGCCAGCATGGTACTAGCGGGAGAAGATACGCAGTATTTT. Translated: CASMVLAGEDTQYF. The chain is built from TRBV5-1 and TRBJ2-3, with 11 bases lining up with TRBD2. Germline-derived CDR1 and CDR2 are SGHRS and YFSETQ. The CDR3 covers 14 residues. The J segment lost 5 bases and the V segment lost 6 bases, leaving 5 bases of the junction unmatched.

The chain recombines TRBV15 with TRBJ2-1; 13 nucleotides align to TRBD2. J lost 7 bases, V lost 0 bases, and 3 bases had no gene match. Germline CDR1 reads LNHNV; CDR2 reads YYDKDF (reference sequence). There are 16 residues in the CDR3. In nucleotides, the CDR3 is TGTGCCACCAGCAGAGAGACTAGCGGGAGGCCGAATGAGCAGTTCTTC. It specifies CATSRETSGRPNEQFF. The whole variable domain, remainder taken from reference TRBV15 and TRBJ2-1, is DAMVIQNPRYQVTQFGKPVTLSCSQTLNHNVMYWYQQKSSQAPKLLFHYYDKDFNNEADTPDNFQSRRPNTSFCFLDIRSPGLGDTAMYLCATSRETSGRPNEQFFGPGTRLTVL.

V gene TRBV28 combines with J gene TRBJ2-5; tentatively, D is TRBD2 (5 bases). The germline CDR1 and CDR2 sequences are MDHEN and SYDVKM. Trimming removed 6 bases from V and 1 base from J, with 18 bases in between. The CDR3 extends over 16 amino acids. CDR3 amino acids: CASSNGETELQETQYF. CDR3 coding DNA: TGTGCCAGCAGCAATGGGGAGACGGAGCTCCAAGAGACCCAGTACTTC. Based on the CDR3 plus reference TRBV28 and TRBJ2-5, the full variable domain is DVKVTQSSRYLVKRTGEKVFLECVQDMDHENMFWYRQDPGLGLRLIYFSYDVKMKEKGDIPEGYSVSREKKERFSLILESASTNQTSMYLCASSNGETELQETQYFGPGTRLLVL.